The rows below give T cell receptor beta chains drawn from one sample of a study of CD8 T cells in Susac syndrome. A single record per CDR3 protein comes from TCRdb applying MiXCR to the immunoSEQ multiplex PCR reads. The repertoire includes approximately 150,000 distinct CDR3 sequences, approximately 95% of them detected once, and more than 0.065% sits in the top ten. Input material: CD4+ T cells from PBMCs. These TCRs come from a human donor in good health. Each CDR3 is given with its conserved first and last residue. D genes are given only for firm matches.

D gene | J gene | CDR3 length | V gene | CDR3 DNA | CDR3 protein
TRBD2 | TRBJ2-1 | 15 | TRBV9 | TGTGCCAGCAGCGTAGCTAGCGGGGCCCCCAATGAGCAGTTCTTC | CASSVASGAPNEQFF
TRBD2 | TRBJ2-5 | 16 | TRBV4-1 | TGCGCCAGCAGCCCGTGGACTAGCGGGAGGAAAGAGACCCAGTACTTC | CASSPWTSGRKETQYF
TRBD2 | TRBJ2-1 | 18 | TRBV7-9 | TGTGCCAGCACCCCGGGACCGCGAGGGGAGGGTGTCTACAATGAGCAGTTCTTC | CASTPGPRGEGVYNEQFF
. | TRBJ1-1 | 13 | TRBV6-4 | TGTGCCAGCAGTACGACAGCGAACACTGAAGCTTTCTTT | CASSTTANTEAFF
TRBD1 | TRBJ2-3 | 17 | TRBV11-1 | TGTGCCAGCAGCTCGAAATATCGGGGACAGACTTGGGGTACGCAGTATTTT | CASSSKYRGQTWGTQYF
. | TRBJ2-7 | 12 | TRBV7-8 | TGTGCCAGCAGCTCCCCCCCAGTCGAGCAGTACTTC | CASSSPPVEQYF
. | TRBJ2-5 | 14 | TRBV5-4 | TGTGCCAGCAGCTTGGGGTCAGCCCAAGAGACCCAGTACTTC | CASSLGSAQETQYF
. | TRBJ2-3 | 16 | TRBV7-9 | TGTGCCAGCACCCCTGGATCCTCACTACGGACAGATACGCAGTATTTT | CASTPGSSLRTDTQYF
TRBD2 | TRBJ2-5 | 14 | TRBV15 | TGTGCCATTGGACTAGCGGGAGACGGGGAGACCCAGTACTTC | CAIGLAGDGETQYF
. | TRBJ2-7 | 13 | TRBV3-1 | TGTGCCAGCACCCGAGGGGGCTCCTACGAGCAGTACTTC | CASTRGGSYEQYF
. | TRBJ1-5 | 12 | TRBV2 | TGTGCCAGCAGACCCAGGGATCAGCCCCAGCATTTT | CASRPRDQPQHF
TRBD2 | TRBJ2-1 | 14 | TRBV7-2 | TGTGCCAGCAGCTTAATCCGACTAGCGGGAGGGCAGTTCTTC | CASSLIRLAGGQFF
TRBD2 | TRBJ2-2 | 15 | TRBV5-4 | TGTGCCAGCAGCTTGAGCGGGAGGGGAACCGGGGAGCTGTTTTTT | CASSLSGRGTGELFF
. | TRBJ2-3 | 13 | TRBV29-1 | TGCAGCGTTGGCCCCCTCTTCACAGATACGCAGTATTTT | CSVGPLFTDTQYF